One and the same sample provided the 25 T cell receptor beta chains below, sequenced in a study of blood T cell repertoires in COVID-19. Repertoires were generated with immunoSEQ multiplex PCR, while TCRdb's copy carries only in-frame clones and drops some. Of 99,000 or so clones listed, about 80% are singletons. The sequenced material came from peripheral blood. The receptors shown here come from a woman over 75 with active or convalescent COVID-19.

This clone was picked up one time. The chain uses TRBV9 and TRBJ2-3, with 13 positions matching TRBD2. With 4 bases clipped from V and 5 bases from J, the junction kept 10 bases outside the gene matches. This CDR3 region has 17 residues. Per the germline V gene, CDR1 is SGDLS and CDR2 is YYNGEE. The CDR3: CASSSGLAGAYRDTQYF. CDR3 in DNA: TGTGCCAGCAGCTCCGGACTAGCGGGGGCCTATCGAGATACGCAGTATTTT.

The chain carries TRBV28 and TRBJ1-2, with 10 bases that match TRBD1. V shed 1 base, J shed 8 bases, and the junction held 10 bases outside the gene matches. The CDR3 runs 16 residues. CDR1 and CDR2 from the germline V gene are MDHEN and SYDVKM. The CDR3 DNA sequence: TGTGCCAGCAGTTTATTTCTTGGGCGGACAGGGGGAGGCTACACCTTC. This gives the protein CASSLFLGRTGGGYTF.

V usage is TRBV5-1 and J usage is TRBJ1-4; the D gene is possibly TRBD1 (6 bases). With 4 bases removed from V and 10 bases from J, the gap between germline ends came to 20 bases. This CDR3 is built from 15 residues. Germline V gene data show CDR1 as SGHRS and CDR2 as YFSETQ. CDR3 loop: CASSVSETGRGKLFF. The CDR3 bases are TGCGCCAGCAGCGTATCGGAAACAGGGCGTGGAAAACTGTTTTTT.

The chain joins TRBV2 to TRBJ1-4; weak D call: TRBD1 (5 bases). The CDR3 has 14 amino acids. Germline values: CDR1 SNHLY, CDR2 FYNNEI. The V gene lost 7 bases and the J gene lost 7 bases, with 16 bases spanning the gap. In DNA, the CDR3 is TGTGCCAGCACCGGAGGAGGGGCAGGTGAAAAACTGTTTTTT. Translation: CASTGGGAGEKLFF.

The chain uses TRBV7-3 and TRBJ1-1; D gene uncertain. The CDR3 is 15 amino acids. The V end lost 5 bases, the J end lost 4 bases, and 17 bases lay between the germline ends. Germline assignment: CDR1 SGHTA and CDR2 FQGTGA. The CDR3 DNA is TGTGCCAGCAGCCTCTCCCCCGGCACAGTCACTGAAGCTTTCTTT. It specifies CASSLSPGTVTEAFF. Complete variable domain (other parts from reference TRBV7-3 and TRBJ1-1): GAGVSQTPSNKVTEKGKYVELRCDPISGHTALYWYRQSLGQGPEFLIYFQGTGAADDSGLPNDRFFAVRPEGSVSTLKIQRTERGDSAVYLCASSLSPGTVTEAFFGQGTRLTVV.

V gene TRBV10-3 combines with J gene TRBJ1-5; D perhaps matches TRBD1 (5 bases). The CDR3 has 14 amino acids. Between the trimmed V and J ends, which lost 6 bases and 0 bases, there was a span of 9 bases. Germline V gives CDR1 ENHRY, CDR2 SYGVKD. The CDR3 DNA sequence: TGTGCCATCAGCCCGGACACTAGCAATCAGCCCCAGCATTTT. Residues: CAISPDTSNQPQHF.

This clone appeared a few times. As DNA, the CDR3 is TGTGCCAGCAGCGTAGGTCTTGAGACTACTTACTACGAGCAGTACTTC. Residues: CASSVGLETTYYEQYF. This rearrangement joins TRBV9 to TRBJ2-7, with D possibly TRBD2 on 5 matching bases. The CDR3 covers 16 residues. From germline, CDR1 is SGDLS and CDR2 YYNGEE. V was pared by 0 bases and J by 3 bases, with 16 bases between. The whole variable domain, filled in from reference TRBV9 and TRBJ2-7, reads DSGVTQTPKHLITATGQRVTLRCSPRSGDLSVYWYQQSLDQGLQFLIQYYNGEERAKGNILERFSAQQFPDLHSELNLSSLELGDSALYFCASSVGLETTYYEQYFGPGTRLTVT.

This clone was counted once. The rearrangement uses TRBV7-9 and TRBJ1-6; D uncertain. V was shortened by 5 bases and J by 13 bases, with 12 bases between the two germline ends. Germline V lookup: CDR1 SEHNR, CDR2 FQNEAQ (reference sequence). CDR3 length: 12 amino acids. The CDR3 nucleotides are TGTGCCAGCAGCATTTTCGAAGCGCCCCTCCACTTT. Translating gives CASSIFEAPLHF.

The rearrangement joins TRBV28 to TRBJ2-5; 7 bases match TRBD1. The V gene end was trimmed by 3 bases and the J gene end by 3 bases; junction bases not matched to a gene: 1. The germline CDR1 and CDR2 sequences are MDHEN and SYDVKM. The CDR3 totals 13 residues. CDR3 amino acids: CASSFRGKETQYF. CDR3 sequence (DNA): TGTGCCAGCAGTTTCAGGGGGAAAGAGACCCAGTACTTC.

The CDR3 sequence is CASSSQPGQTYEQYF. Here the CDR3 DNA reads TGCGCCAGCAGCTCCCAACCGGGACAAACCTACGAGCAGTACTTC. This chain joins TRBV5-1 and TRBJ2-7; weak D call: TRBD1 (6 bases). The CDR3 is 15 amino acids. Looked up from germline, CDR1 is SGHRS and CDR2 is YFSETQ. Trimming removed 3 bases at V and 2 bases at J, with 15 bases between.

The table lists this clone with a count of one. The chain combines TRBV5-1 with TRBJ1-1; D may be TRBD1 (5 bases). The CDR3 consists of 14 residues. With 0 bases removed from V and 8 bases from J, the gap between germline ends came to 14 bases. CDR1 is SGHRS, CDR2 YFSETQ, per germline. CDR3 protein: CASSLVSTEDEAFF. CDR3 DNA sequence: TGCGCCAGCAGCTTGGTGTCGACAGAGGACGAAGCTTTCTTT.

The chain employs TRBV7-9 and TRBJ1-3; 7 bases agree with TRBD1. This CDR3 contains 15 residues. Looked up from germline, CDR1 is SEHNR and CDR2 is FQNEAQ (reference sequence). V gave up 4 bases and J gave up 7 bases; unmatched junction bases: 10. The CDR3 DNA follows: TGTGCCAGCAGCTCCATAGACAGGGATGGGAACACCATATATTTT. Translation gives CASSSIDRDGNTIYF.

The chain is built from TRBV29-1 and TRBJ2-1; D ambiguous. Trimming removed 1 base from V and 4 bases from J, with 5 bases in between. This CDR3 contains 12 residues. Per germline, CDR1 SQVTM and CDR2 ANQGSEA. CDR3 sequence: CSVEVRYNEQFF. CDR3 DNA sequence: TGCAGCGTTGAAGTGAGGTACAATGAGCAGTTCTTC.

Only one count was recorded for this clone. The V call is TRBV18, the J call TRBJ2-7; TRBD1 aligns across 12 bases. This CDR3 region has 14 residues. Germline V gene lookup returns CDR1 KGHSH and CDR2 LQKENI. Germline trimming cut 9 bases from V and 7 bases from J; bases unmatched to any gene: 10. This CDR3 reads CASHTGQGAGEQYF. For the CDR3, the DNA is TGTGCCAGTCACACGGGACAGGGGGCTGGAGAGCAGTACTTC.

V gene TRBV24-1 combines with J gene TRBJ2-5, with TRBD1 as a possible D gene (5 bases). The CDR3 is 12 residues long. Germline V gene data show CDR1 as KGHDR and CDR2 as SFDVKD. Trimming cost V 5 bases and J 7 bases, with 10 bases left between them. CDR3: CATSVSQGTQYF. The CDR3 nucleotides are TGTGCCACCAGTGTCTCCCAGGGGACCCAGTACTTC.

This clone was counted once. This chain connects TRBV2 to TRBJ2-2; 7 bases map to TRBD1. This CDR3 region has 14 residues. With V trimmed by 6 bases and J by 7 bases, 8 bases remained unmatched. CDR1 is SNHLY and CDR2 is FYNNEI in the germline V gene. The DNA of the CDR3 is TGTGCCAGCAGAGACGACAGGGCCGGCGGGGAGCTGTTTTTT. It is translated as CASRDDRAGGELFF.

This chain joins TRBV11-2 and TRBJ1-2; D uncertain. Trimming took off 0 bases at V and 7 bases at J, with 9 bases between the two ends. The CDR3 extends over 13 amino acids. Per the germline V gene, CDR1 is SGHAT and CDR2 is FQNNGV. The CDR3 is CASSLDRDFGYTF. CDR3 DNA sequence: TGTGCCAGCAGCTTAGATCGGGATTTTGGCTACACCTTC.

This clone showed up just a few times. The rearrangement uses TRBV4-1 and TRBJ1-1; possible D gene TRBD1, 6 bases. Germline values: CDR1 MGHRA, CDR2 YSYEKL. V was pared by 1 base and J by 8 bases, with 20 bases between. The length of the CDR3 is 16 residues. CDR3 amino acids: CASSQGTRGAQSEAFF. CDR3 bases: TGCGCCAGCAGCCAAGGTACGCGGGGGGCTCAGAGCGAAGCTTTCTTT.

There are a few counts of this clone. The genes are TRBV11-1 and TRBJ2-2, with 10 bases that match TRBD1. The CDR3 runs 15 residues. Trimming cost V 6 bases and J 5 bases; bases outside gene matches: 6. Germline loops: CDR1 SGHAT, CDR2 FQDESV (reference sequence). The CDR3 nucleotides read TGTGCCAGCAGATACGGGACAGGGGAGACCGGGGAGCTGTTTTTT. This encodes CASRYGTGETGELFF.

The J gene is TRBJ2-3, the V gene TRBV20-1, with D tentatively TRBD1 (9 bases). The germline gives CDR1 DFQATT, CDR2 SNEGSKA (reference sequence). V lost 3 bases and J 4 bases, leaving 17 bases between the germline ends. The CDR3 sequence is 15 residues long. The CDR3 DNA reads TGCAGTGCTAGTAGCGGGACAGGGAGGGCAGATACGCAGTATTTT. It specifies CSASSGTGRADTQYF.

The chain is built from TRBV11-2 and TRBJ2-1; D possibly corresponds to TRBD2 (5 bases). The CDR3 has 14 residues. V was clipped by 0 bases and J by 6 bases, with 9 bases between them. The germline V gene has CDR1 SGHAT and CDR2 FQNNGV. The CDR3 is CASSLEMGSNEQFF. The CDR3 DNA reads as TGTGCCAGCAGCTTAGAGATGGGGAGCAATGAGCAGTTCTTC. Full variable domain (rest looked up from reference TRBV11-2 and TRBJ2-1): EAGVAQSPRYKIIEKRQSVAFWCNPISGHATLYWYQQILGQGPKLLIQFQNNGVVDDSQLPKDRFSAERLKGVDSTLKIQPAKLEDSAVYLCASSLEMGSNEQFFGPGTRLTVL.

The chain carries TRBV18 and TRBJ2-3; 8 nucleotides line up with TRBD1. The germline gives CDR1 KGHSH, CDR2 LQKENI. V was pared by 5 bases and J by 3 bases, with 10 bases of the junction left unmatched. CDR3 size: 16 residues. CDR3 coding DNA: TGTGCCAGCTCATCCCGGACAGACAGGGGAACAGATACGCAGTATTTT. Protein: CASSSRTDRGTDTQYF.

For the CDR3, the DNA is TGTGCCAGCAGCGTAGATTCGGGGTATACGCAGTATTTT. Translating gives CASSVDSGYTQYF. This sequence joins TRBV9 and TRBJ2-3; TRBD2 is a possible D gene (5 bases). The germline CDR1 and CDR2 sequences are SGDLS and YYNGEE. Between the trimmed V and J ends, which lost 0 bases and 7 bases, there was a span of 9 bases. This CDR3 contains 13 residues.

The chain recombines TRBV2 with TRBJ2-1, with TRBD2 matching over 10 bases. V gave up 4 bases and J gave up 4 bases; unmatched junction bases: 10. Germline CDR1 is SNHLY and CDR2 is FYNNEI. The CDR3 contains 17 residues. CDR3 loop: CASSARMGLALYNEQFF. Written as DNA, the CDR3 is TGTGCCAGCAGTGCGCGAATGGGACTAGCGTTATACAATGAGCAGTTCTTC. The entire variable domain, with the rest obtained from reference TRBV2 and TRBJ2-1, is as follows: EPEVTQTPSHQVTQMGQEVILRCVPISNHLYFYWYRQILGQKVEFLVSFYNNEISEKSEIFDDQFSVERPDGSNFTLKIRSTKLEDSAMYFCASSARMGLALYNEQFFGPGTRLTVL.

V usage is TRBV19 and J usage is TRBJ2-6; 9 positions match TRBD1. The length of the CDR3 is 19 residues. CDR1 is LNHDA, CDR2 SQIVND, per germline (reference sequence). J lost 0 bases, V lost 3 bases, and 9 bases had no gene match. The CDR3 region is CASSMFSGQGYSGANVLTF. The DNA for the CDR3 is TGTGCCAGTAGTATGTTTTCGGGACAGGGATACTCTGGGGCCAACGTCCTGACTTTC.